This T cell receptor (beta chain) was retrieved from a study of control samples from healthy donors and cancer patients. Libraries were prepared by immunoSEQ multiplex PCR; TCRdb keeps only in-frame clonotypes and omits some of them. The sample lists 100,000 to 150,000 clones, about nine tenths seen once, with roughly 2.1% in the top ten. Germline loops: CDR1 MNHEY, CDR2 SMNVEV (reference sequence). The CDR3 length is 16 residues. V lost 5 bases, J lost 2 bases, and 10 bases stayed unmatched. The source is a woman aged 50 to 60 in good health. The chain carries TRBV27 and TRBJ1-2; 8 bases are shared with TRBD1. The sample was blood. The CDR3 DNA follows: TGTGCCAGCAGTCTAAAGGACAGGGCAGGGAACTATGGCTACACCTTC. As protein: CASSLKDRAGNYGYTF.